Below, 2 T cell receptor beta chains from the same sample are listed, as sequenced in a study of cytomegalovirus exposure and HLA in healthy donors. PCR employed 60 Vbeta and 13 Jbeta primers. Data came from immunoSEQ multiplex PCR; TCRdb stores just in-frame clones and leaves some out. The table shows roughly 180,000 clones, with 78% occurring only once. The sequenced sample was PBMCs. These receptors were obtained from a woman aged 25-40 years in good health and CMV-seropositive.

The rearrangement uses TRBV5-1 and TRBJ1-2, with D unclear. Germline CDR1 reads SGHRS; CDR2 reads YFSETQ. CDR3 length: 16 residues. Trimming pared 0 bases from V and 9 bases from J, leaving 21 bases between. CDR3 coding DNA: TGCGCCAGCAGCTTGGAAGCAGGACTGGCGTTTGGGAGCTACACCTTC. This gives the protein CASSLEAGLAFGSYTF.

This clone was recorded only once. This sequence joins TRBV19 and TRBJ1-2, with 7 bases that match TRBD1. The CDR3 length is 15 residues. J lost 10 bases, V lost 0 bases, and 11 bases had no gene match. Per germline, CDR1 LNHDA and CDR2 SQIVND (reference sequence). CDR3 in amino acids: CASSIDWGQPSVYTF. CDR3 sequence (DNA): TGTGCCAGTAGTATAGATTGGGGACAGCCCTCTGTCTACACCTTC.